This T cell receptor beta chain was observed in a study of CD8+ T cells in alopecia areata. Extraction and reverse transcription of RNA yielded cDNA as the sequencing template. Libraries were prepared by immunoSEQ multiplex PCR; TCRdb keeps only in-frame clonotypes and omits some of them. Among around 100,000 clones listed, 65% to 90% were seen once. Treatment specified: oral pan-JAK inhibitor, 5-10 mg twice daily. A word on this clone: Its antigen is not known.

General study points: The study also sequences resident alphabeta T cells of normal skin in scalp samples.

Germline lookup yields CDR1 MNHNS and CDR2 SASEGT. V dropped 3 bases and J dropped 1; count of bases not matched to a gene: 10. The CDR3 is made up of 18 amino acids. The sequence came from a human donor with alopecia areata. The source was CD8+ T cells sorted from blood, collected between weeks 30 and 35, from a patient treated with tofacitinib. J is TRBJ2-3 and V is TRBV6-1, with 10 nucleotides matching TRBD2. The CDR3 loop reads CASSEYPGLAERTDTQYF. The DNA of the CDR3 is TGTGCCAGCAGTGAGTACCCAGGACTAGCGGAGCGCACAGATACGCAGTATTTT.